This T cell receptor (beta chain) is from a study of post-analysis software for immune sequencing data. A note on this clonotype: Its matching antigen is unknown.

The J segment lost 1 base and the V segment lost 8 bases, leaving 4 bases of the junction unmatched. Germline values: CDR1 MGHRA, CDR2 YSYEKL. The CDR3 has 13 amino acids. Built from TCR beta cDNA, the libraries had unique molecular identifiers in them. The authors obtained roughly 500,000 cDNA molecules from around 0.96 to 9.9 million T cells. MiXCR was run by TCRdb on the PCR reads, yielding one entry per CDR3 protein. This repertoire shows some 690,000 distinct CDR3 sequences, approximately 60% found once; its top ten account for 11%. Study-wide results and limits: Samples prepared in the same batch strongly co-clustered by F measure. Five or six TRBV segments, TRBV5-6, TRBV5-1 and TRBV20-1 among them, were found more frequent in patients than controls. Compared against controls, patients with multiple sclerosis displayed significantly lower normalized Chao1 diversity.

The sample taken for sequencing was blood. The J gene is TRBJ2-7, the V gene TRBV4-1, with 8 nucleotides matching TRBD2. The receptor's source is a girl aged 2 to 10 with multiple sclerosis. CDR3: CASRRGGSYEQYF. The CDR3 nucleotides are TGCGCCAGCCGTCGGGGGGGATCCTACGAGCAGTACTTC.